The following is a T cell receptor (beta chain) sequence with its context. This clone's antigen is unknown. No quality values exist for individual bases; no much larger clone is one base distant. Using the deep immunoSEQ assay, TCR CDR3 regions were amplified from genomic DNA by multiplex PCR. Extracted genomic DNA from each cell subset was spread evenly across all wells of several immunoSEQ 96-well plates, with each plate serving as a replicate. Each replicate PCR for sorted subsets received approximately 220 ng genomic DNA, equal to 30,000 or so T cell genomes. The purified libraries were quantified using a Qubit 3.0 fluorometer, sized with a Bioanalyzer 2100, and then quantified again using the KAPA Library Quantification kit. Every immunoSEQ 96-well plate was sequenced on a separate single-read 150-cycle Illumina NextSeq 550 flow cell. From the authors' description of their analysis: Because the immunoSEQ output included only junctional sequences and no quality scores, the filtering could not be the same as the filtering used for full-length reads. To assign V/J genes and CDR3, sequences were annotated against IMGT germline references using PyIR, a Python wrapper for IgBLAST v1.9. Reads were filtered out if the reads had weak V/J assignments (E-value above 1e-6), no CDR3, stop codons, out-of-frame junctions, or ambiguous translated residues. A V3J clonotype was defined by an identical inferred V gene, J gene, and CDR3 amino acid sequence. Percentage overlap between repertoires was computed as shared unique clonotypes divided by the size of the smaller repertoire. RTK rarefaction, the Chao1 estimator, and Recon v2.1 estimates of unobserved clonotypes were used to assess repertoire richness. Generation probabilities for all TCRbeta clonotypes obtained by the gDNA method from a handful of donors were computed using OLGA. Not all clones reach the TCRdb copy of this immuneACCESS table, which keeps in-frame sequences only. Checked studies attribute under half of the gap to unresolved V genes and leave the rest unexplained. For V, J and clone size, that table is used; D and trimming come from the DNA. For this sample there are approximately 720,000 clones; under 95% appear just once. The ten largest clones represent approximately 24% of the sample.

CDR1 SEHNR and CDR2 FQNEAQ were looked up in the germline V gene (reference sequence). Between the V and J ends, shortened by 4 bases and 2 bases respectively, the junction contains 12 bases. Including cysteine and phenylalanine, the CDR3 has 15 amino acids. The CDR3 DNA has 45 bases and is translated from base 1. The sample originates from a study of shared clonotypes between healthy human individuals (dated by TCRdb to 2018 to 2020). Background on the whole study: The cohort included a few men and a couple of women between 18 and 49 years of age. Leukapheresis yielded between about 0.8 and 9.5 billion PBMCs per donor. Blood TCR repertoires of a handful of healthy adults were deeply sequenced to estimate repertoire size and the extent of clonotype sharing between individuals. For each donor, three plates each were used for CD4 naive and CD4 memory, two plates were used for CD8 naive, and one plate was used for CD8 memory. To increase sequencing depth and limit assay-specific biases, different laboratories used diverse techniques to prepare libraries and sequence TCR repertoires.

General conclusions and limits of the study: Even with the large sequencing depth, rarefaction of the sorted-subset datasets indicated that sequencing was incomplete. Larger estimated clonotype richness was generally found for naive subsets than for memory subsets. Only blood was sampled, and tissue TCR repertoires likely differ from those in blood. When several donors were compared, the shared fraction of clonotypes was roughly 4.8% for naive CD4, about 4% for naive CD8, about 2.5% for memory CD4, and less than 0.5% for memory CD8. The genetic and exposure-history diversity represented was limited by the small number of donors. Compared with non-shared clonotypes, the clonotypes found in all four sorted-subset donors had higher generation probabilities. Pairwise subsampling indicated that sequencing depth was expected to affect the degree of clonotype sharing among donors.

CD8 naive samples were obtained by positive selection for CCR7 among CD45RO-negative cells, yielding a CD45RA+CCR7+ population from which TemRA cells were excluded. Donors were healthy HIV-negative adults with no recently reported acute infections or vaccinations. Only Caucasian adults living in Nashville, Tennessee, USA were represented among the donors. Blood was obtained by leukapheresis, after which PBMCs were separated by Ficoll-Histopaque density gradient centrifugation and cryopreserved in liquid nitrogen vapor phase. Analytical flow cytometry was used to check the purity and quantity of every magnetically sorted T cell population. From each sorted fraction, genomic DNA was isolated and quantified by UV absorbance on a Nanodrop 2000c.

Recombination connected TRBV7-9 to TRBJ2-1, and perhaps TRBD2 as D gene, on 5 matching bases. The specimen was naive CD8+ T cells sorted from blood. This specimen's cell subset or site label, interpreted: CD45RA+CCR7+. The TCR originated in a man aged 25 to 40 in good health. The CDR3 sequence is CASSSDEGPYNEQFF. The nucleotide sequence reads TGTGCCAGCAGCTCCGACGAGGGCCCCTACAATGAGCAGTTCTTC.